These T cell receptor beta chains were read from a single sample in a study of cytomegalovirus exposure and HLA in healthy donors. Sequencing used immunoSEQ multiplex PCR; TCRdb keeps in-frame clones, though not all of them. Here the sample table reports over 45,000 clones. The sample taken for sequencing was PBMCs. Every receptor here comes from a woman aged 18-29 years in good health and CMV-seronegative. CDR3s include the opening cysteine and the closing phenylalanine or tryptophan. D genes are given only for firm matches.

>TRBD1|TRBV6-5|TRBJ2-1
CASRGQGRVNEQFF
TGTGCCAGCAGGGGACAGGGTAGGGTCAATGAGCAGTTCTTC
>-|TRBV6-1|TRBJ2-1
CASSLQDYYEQFF
TGTGCCAGCAGTCTACAGGACTATTATGAGCAGTTCTTC
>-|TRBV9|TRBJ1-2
CASSVDPEWSGYTF
TGTGCCAGCAGCGTAGACCCCGAATGGAGTGGCTACACCTTC
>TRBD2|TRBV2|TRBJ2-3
CSRGILAGGPPDTQYF
TGTTCCCGCGGGATCCTGGCGGGGGGGCCCCCAGATACGCAGTATTTT
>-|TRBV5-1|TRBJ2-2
CASSLGQTGELFF
TGCGCCAGCAGCTTGGGACAGACCGGGGAGCTGTTTTTT
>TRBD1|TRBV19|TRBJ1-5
CASSPDREYSNQPQHF
TGTGCCAGTAGTCCCGACAGGGAATATAGCAATCAGCCCCAGCATTTT
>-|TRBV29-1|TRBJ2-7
CSVAPTYRYEQYF
TGCAGCGTTGCACCTACATACAGGTACGAGCAGTACTTC
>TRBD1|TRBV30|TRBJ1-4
CAWSTPRGANEKLFF
TGTGCCTGGAGTACGCCCAGGGGGGCTAATGAAAAACTGTTTTTT
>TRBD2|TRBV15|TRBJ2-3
CATSSGLAASTDTQYF
TGTGCCACCAGCTCCGGACTAGCGGCTAGCACAGATACGCAGTATTTT
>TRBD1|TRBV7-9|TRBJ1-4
CASSLAPQPGQEWKKLFF
TGTGCCAGCAGCTTAGCGCCCCAACCGGGACAGGAGTGGAAAAAACTGTTTTTT
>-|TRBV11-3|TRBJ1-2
CASSFTPQGGGYTF
TGTGCCAGCAGCTTTACTCCACAGGGAGGGGGCTACACCTTC
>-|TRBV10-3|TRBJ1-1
CAISDRKAGEAFF
TGTGCCATCAGTGATAGGAAAGCAGGAGAAGCTTTCTTT
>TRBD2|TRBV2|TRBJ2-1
CASRTSGSYNEQFF
TGTGCCAGCCGAACTAGCGGATCCTACAATGAGCAGTTCTTC